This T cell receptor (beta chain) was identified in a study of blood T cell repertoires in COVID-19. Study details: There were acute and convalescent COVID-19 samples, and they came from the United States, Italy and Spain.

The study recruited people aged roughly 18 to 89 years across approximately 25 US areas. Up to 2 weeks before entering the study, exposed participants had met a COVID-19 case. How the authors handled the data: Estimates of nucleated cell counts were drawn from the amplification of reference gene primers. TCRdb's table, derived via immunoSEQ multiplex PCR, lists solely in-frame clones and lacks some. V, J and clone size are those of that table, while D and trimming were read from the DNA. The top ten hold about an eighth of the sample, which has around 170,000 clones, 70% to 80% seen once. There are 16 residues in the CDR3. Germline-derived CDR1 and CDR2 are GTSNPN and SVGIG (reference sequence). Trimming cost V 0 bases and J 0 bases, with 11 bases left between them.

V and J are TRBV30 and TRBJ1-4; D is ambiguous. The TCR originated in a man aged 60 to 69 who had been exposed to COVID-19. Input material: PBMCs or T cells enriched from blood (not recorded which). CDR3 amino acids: CAWSVSAVATNEKLFF. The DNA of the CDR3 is TGTGCCTGGAGTGTTTCGGCGGTTGCAACTAATGAAAAACTGTTTTTT.